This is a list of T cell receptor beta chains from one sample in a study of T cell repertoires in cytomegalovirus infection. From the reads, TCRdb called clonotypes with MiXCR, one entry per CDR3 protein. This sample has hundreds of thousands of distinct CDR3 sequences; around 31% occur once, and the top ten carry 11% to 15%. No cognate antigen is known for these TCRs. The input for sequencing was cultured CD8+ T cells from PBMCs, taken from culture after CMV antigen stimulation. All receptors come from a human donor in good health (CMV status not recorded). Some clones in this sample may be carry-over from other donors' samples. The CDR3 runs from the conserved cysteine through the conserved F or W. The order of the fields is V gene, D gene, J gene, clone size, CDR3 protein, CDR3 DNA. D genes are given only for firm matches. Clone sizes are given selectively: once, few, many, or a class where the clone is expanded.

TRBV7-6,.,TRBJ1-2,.,CASRPPEGSDYTF,TGTGCCAGCAGGCCACCCGAGGGTTCGGACTACACCTTC
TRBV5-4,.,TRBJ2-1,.,CASSSMDWEQFF,TGTGCCAGCAGCTCCATGGACTGGGAGCAGTTCTTC
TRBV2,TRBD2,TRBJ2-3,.,CASSEYQRGGFQDTQYF,TGTGCCAGCAGTGAATATCAGCGGGGGGGATTTCAGGATACGCAGTATTTT
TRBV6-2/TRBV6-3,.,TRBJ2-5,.,CASSYSMDLQGTQYF,TGTGCCAGCAGTTACTCAATGGACCTACAAGGGACCCAGTACTTC
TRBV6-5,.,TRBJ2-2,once,CASREGTPNTGELFF,TGTGCCAGCAGAGAGGGGACTCCGAACACCGGGGAGCTGTTTTTT
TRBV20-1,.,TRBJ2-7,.,CSANWRSYEQYF,TGCAGTGCTAACTGGAGGTCCTACGAGCAGTACTTC
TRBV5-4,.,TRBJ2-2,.,CASSPDEGGSSTGELFF,TGTGCCAGCAGCCCCGATGAGGGGGGGTCATCCACCGGGGAGCTGTTTTTT
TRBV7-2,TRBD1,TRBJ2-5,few,CASSTDRGTQYF,TGTGCCAGCAGCACAGACAGGGGGACCCAGTACTTC
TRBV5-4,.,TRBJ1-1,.,CASSPGLTPRLEAFF,TGTGCCAGCAGCCCCGGATTAACACCAAGATTGGAAGCTTTCTTT
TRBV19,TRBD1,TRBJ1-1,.,CASRRGGQGYTEAFF,TGTGCCAGTAGGAGGGGGGGACAGGGATACACTGAAGCTTTCTTT
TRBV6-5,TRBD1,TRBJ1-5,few,CASTRFGTGDYSNQPQHF,TGTGCCAGCACCCGGTTTGGGACAGGGGATTATAGCAATCAGCCCCAGCATTTT
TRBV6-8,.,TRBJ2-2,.,CASSVQGIVVTGELFF,TGTGCCAGCAGTGTACAGGGTATTGTGGTCACCGGGGAGCTGTTTTTT
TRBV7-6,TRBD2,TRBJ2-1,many,CASSLGTSGGDEQFF,TGTGCCAGCAGCTTGGGGACTAGCGGGGGAGATGAGCAGTTCTTC
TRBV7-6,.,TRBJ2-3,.,CASSLDPTTQYF,TGTGCCAGCAGCTTGGACCCAACGACGCAGTATTTT
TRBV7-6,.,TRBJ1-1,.,CASSLAKEGGTEAFF,TGTGCCAGCAGCTTAGCCAAAGAGGGGGGCACTGAAGCTTTCTTT
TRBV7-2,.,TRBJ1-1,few,CASSRAPGTEAFF,TGTGCCAGCAGTAGGGCCCCGGGGACAGAAGCTTTCTTT
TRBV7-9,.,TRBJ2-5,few,CASSLGEGERPETQYF,TGTGCCAGCAGCTTAGGAGAGGGGGAGCGGCCAGAGACCCAGTACTTC
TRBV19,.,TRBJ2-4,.,CASSIGGQNIQYF,TGTGCCAGTAGTATAGGGGGACAAAACATTCAGTACTTC
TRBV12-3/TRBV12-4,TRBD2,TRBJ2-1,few,CASSLGLAGLNEQFF,TGTGCCAGCAGTTTGGGACTAGCGGGGCTCAATGAGCAGTTCTTC
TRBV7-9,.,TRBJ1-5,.,CASSLDRAFNQPQHF,TGTGCCAGCAGCTTAGACAGGGCCTTCAATCAGCCCCAGCATTTT
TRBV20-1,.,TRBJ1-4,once,CSARDLRDYNEKLFF,TGCAGTGCTAGAGATCTTCGGGACTATAATGAAAAACTGTTTTTT
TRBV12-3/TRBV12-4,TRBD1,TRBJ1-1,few,CASSDRGFEAFF,TGTGCCAGCAGTGACAGGGGGTTTGAAGCTTTCTTT
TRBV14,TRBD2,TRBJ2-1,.,CASSQDPGTSGGFYNEQFF,TGTGCCAGCAGCCAAGATCCCGGGACTAGCGGGGGTTTCTACAATGAGCAGTTCTTC
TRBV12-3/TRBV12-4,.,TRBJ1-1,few,CASSPGAAWVNTEAFF,TGTGCCAGCAGTCCGGGCGCGGCGTGGGTGAACACTGAAGCTTTCTTT